The 8 T cell receptor beta chains listed next were all sequenced from one sample in a study of cytomegalovirus exposure and HLA in healthy donors. PCR primers comprised 60 Vbeta and 13 Jbeta primers. Produced via immunoSEQ multiplex PCR; TCRdb's table is partial and in-frame only. The sample consists of about 270,000 clones, more than 55% of them appearing once. The material sequenced was PBMCs. Receptors originate from a female donor in good health and CMV-seronegative.

The rearrangement uses TRBV5-1 and TRBJ2-3; D gene unclear. This CDR3 is built from 14 residues. Germline-derived CDR1 and CDR2 are SGHRS and YFSETQ. The V end was cut by 0 bases, the J end by 1 base, with 6 bases between. CDR3 sequence: CASSLELGTDTQYF. Written as DNA, the CDR3 is TGCGCCAGCAGCTTGGAGCTAGGCACAGATACGCAGTATTTT.

This rearrangement joins TRBV11-3 to TRBJ2-7, with D uncertain. With 5 bases removed from V and 1 base from J, the gap between germline ends came to 6 bases. Looked up from germline, CDR1 is SGHNT and CDR2 is YENEEA. The length of the CDR3 is 12 residues. Here the CDR3 DNA reads TGTGCCAGCAGCCTTATATCCTACGAGCAGTACTTC. As protein: CASSLISYEQYF.

The count of this clone is one. J is TRBJ2-2 and V is TRBV5-8, with 8 bases matching TRBD2. The CDR3 sequence is 15 residues long. CDR1 and CDR2 from the germline V gene are SGHTS and YDEGEE. The junction had 9 bases not matched to a gene; V was cut back by 4 bases and J by 7 bases. The CDR3 sequence: CASSNPGGPRGELFF. CDR3 nucleotides: TGTGCCAGCAGCAACCCGGGAGGGCCCCGCGGGGAGCTGTTTTTT.

The rearrangement uses TRBV12-5 and TRBJ2-5; D may be TRBD1 (6 bases). The J call could be wrong; TRBJ2-7 is a better fit for the DNA end. This CDR3 is 14 amino acids long. The germline V gene encodes CDR1 LGHNT and CDR2 FRNRAP. The CDR3 DNA reads TGTGCTAGTGGTTTGTTAGGGGGTACCTACGAGCAGTACTTC. This translates into CASGLLGGTYEQYF.

The J gene is TRBJ1-5, the V gene TRBV13; D is unclear. CDR3 length: 13 residues. Germline CDR1 is PRHDT and CDR2 is FYEKMQ (reference sequence). Between the trimmed V and J ends, which lost 5 bases and 4 bases, there was a span of 9 bases. CDR3 residues: CASSLGPNQPQHF. The DNA of the CDR3 is TGTGCCAGCAGCCTCGGTCCGAATCAGCCCCAGCATTTT.

This clone was seen a single time. The genes are TRBV18 and TRBJ1-3; perhaps TRBD1 as D (5 bases). V lost 8 bases and J lost 0, with 8 bases in between. The germline V gene has CDR1 KGHSH and CDR2 LQKENI. This CDR3 comprises 13 residues. The CDR3 coding sequence is TGTGCCAGCGCGGGGGACTCTGGAAACACCATATATTTT. The encoded protein is CASAGDSGNTIYF.

The J gene is TRBJ2-2, the V gene TRBV7-9, with 9 nucleotides matching TRBD2. V lost 1 base to trimming and J lost 1 base; unmatched junction nucleotides: 4. Germline-derived CDR1 and CDR2 are SEHNR and FQNEAQ (reference sequence). This CDR3 spans 17 amino acids. The CDR3 coding sequence is TGTGCCAGCAGCTTAGAGCGTAGCGGGAGGAACACCGGGGAGCTGTTTTTT. This codes for CASSLERSGRNTGELFF. The complete variable domain, with remaining parts taken from reference TRBV7-9 and TRBJ2-2, reads DTGVSQNPRHKITKRGQNVTFRCDPISEHNRLYWYRQTLGQGPEFLTYFQNEAQLEKSRLLSDRFSAERPKGSFSTLEIQRTEQGDSAMYLCASSLERSGRNTGELFFGEGSRLTVL.

This clone appeared once. The rearrangement joins TRBV11-2 to TRBJ2-5, with TRBD2 matching over 8 bases. V shed 5 bases, J shed 4 bases, and the junction held 15 bases outside the gene matches. In germline, CDR1 is SGHAT, CDR2 FQNNGV. The CDR3 runs 17 residues. The CDR3 sequence is CASSPGDSGIGRETQYF. CDR3 in DNA: TGTGCCAGCAGCCCAGGGGATAGCGGGATTGGCAGAGAGACCCAGTACTTC.